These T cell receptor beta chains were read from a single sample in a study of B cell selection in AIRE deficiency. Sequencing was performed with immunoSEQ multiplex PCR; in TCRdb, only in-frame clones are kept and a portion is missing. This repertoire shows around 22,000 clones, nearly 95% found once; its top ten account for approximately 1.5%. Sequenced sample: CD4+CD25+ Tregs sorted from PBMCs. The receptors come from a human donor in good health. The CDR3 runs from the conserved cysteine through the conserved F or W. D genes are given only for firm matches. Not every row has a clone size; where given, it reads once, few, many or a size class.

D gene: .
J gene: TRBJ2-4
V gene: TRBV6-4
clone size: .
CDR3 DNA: TGTGCCAGCAGTGGGCTAGACATTCAGTACTTC
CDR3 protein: CASSGLDIQYF

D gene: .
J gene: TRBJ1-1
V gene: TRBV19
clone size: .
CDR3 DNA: TGTGCCAGCGGGCGGGGAGACACTGAAGCTTTCTTT
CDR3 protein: CASGRGDTEAFF

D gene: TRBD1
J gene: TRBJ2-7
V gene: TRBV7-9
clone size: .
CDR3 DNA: TGTGCCAGCAGCTCCACCGGGACAGGGGGCTACGAGCAGTACTTC
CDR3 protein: CASSSTGTGGYEQYF

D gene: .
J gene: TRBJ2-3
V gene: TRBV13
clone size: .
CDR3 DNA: TGTGCCAGCAGGCTGCTGGGCGGCACAGATACGCAGTATTTT
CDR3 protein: CASRLLGGTDTQYF

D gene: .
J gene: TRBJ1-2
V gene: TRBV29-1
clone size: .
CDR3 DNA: TGCAGCGTGGGGGTACAGGGAAGAGGCTACACCTTC
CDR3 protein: CSVGVQGRGYTF

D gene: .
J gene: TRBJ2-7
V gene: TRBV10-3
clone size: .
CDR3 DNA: TGTGCCATCATGATCGGGGACGAGCAGTACTTC
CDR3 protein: CAIMIGDEQYF

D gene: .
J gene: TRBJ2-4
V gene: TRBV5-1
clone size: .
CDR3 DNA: TGCGCCAGCAGCCCTCCCGAGCGTCCAAACATTCAGTACTTC
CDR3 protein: CASSPPERPNIQYF

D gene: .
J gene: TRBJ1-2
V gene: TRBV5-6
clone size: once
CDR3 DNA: TGTGCCAGCAGCCCAACCGGAACAGGCTATGGCTACACCTTC
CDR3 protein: CASSPTGTGYGYTF

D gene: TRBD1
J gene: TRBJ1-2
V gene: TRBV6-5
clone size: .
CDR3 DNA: TGTGCCAGCAGTTCGACAGGGAACTATGGCTACACCTTC
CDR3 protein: CASSSTGNYGYTF

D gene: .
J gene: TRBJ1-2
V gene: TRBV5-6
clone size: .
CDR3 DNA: TGTGCCTCGGGGTCGAGTCCCACTAACTATGGCTACACCTTC
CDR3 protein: CASGSSPTNYGYTF

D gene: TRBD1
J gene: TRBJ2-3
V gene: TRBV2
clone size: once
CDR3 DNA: TGTGCCATCGCGCCCAGGGGGATGGTGGGTACGCAGTATTTT
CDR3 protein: CAIAPRGMVGTQYF

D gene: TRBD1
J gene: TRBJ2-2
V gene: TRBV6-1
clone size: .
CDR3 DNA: TGTGCCAGCAGCTGGACAGGGGGGAACACCGGGGAGCTGTTTTTT
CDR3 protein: CASSWTGGNTGELFF

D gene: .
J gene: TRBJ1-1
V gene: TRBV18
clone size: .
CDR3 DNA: TGTGCCAGCTCACCGATCATCCGGCAAATACCCACGAGGGACACTGAAGCTTTCTTT
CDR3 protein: CASSPIIRQIPTRDTEAFF

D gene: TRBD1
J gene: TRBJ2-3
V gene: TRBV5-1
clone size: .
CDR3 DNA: TGCGCCAGCAGCTTGGGAGGACAGGTTTTCACAGATACGCAGTATTTT
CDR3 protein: CASSLGGQVFTDTQYF

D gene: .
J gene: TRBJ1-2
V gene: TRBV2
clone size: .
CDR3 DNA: TGTGCCAGCAGGTCGTCCTGGTCCTATGGCTACACCTTC
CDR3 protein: CASRSSWSYGYTF

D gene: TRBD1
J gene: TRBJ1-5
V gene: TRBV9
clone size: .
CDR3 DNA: TGTGCCAGCAGCGTAGGGGCGGACAGGGGAAAGCAGCCCCAGCATTTT
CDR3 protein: CASSVGADRGKQPQHF

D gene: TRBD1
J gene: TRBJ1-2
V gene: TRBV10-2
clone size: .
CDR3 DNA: TGCGCCAGCAGTGAGAAAGACAGGGTGCCCTATGGCTACACCTTC
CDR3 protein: CASSEKDRVPYGYTF

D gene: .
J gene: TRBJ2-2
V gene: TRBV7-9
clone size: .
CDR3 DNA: TGTGCCGCATCCGGGGAGCTGTTTTTT
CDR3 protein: CAASGELFF

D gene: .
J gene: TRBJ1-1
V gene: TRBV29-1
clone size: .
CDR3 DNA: TGCAGCGTTGGGGGGCAGATCATGAACACTGAAGCTTTCTTT
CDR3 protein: CSVGGQIMNTEAFF

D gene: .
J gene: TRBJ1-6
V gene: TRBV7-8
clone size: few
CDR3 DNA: TGTGCCAGCAGCCGGGACGGGAATTCACCCCTCCACTTT
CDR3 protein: CASSRDGNSPLHF

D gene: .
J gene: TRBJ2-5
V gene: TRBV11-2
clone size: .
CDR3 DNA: TGTGCCAGCAGCTTCGGTTTAGCAGAGACCCAGTACTTC
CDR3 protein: CASSFGLAETQYF

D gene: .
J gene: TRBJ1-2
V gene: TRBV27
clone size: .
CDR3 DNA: TGTGCCAGCAGCGTATCCGACCCAGCATATGGCTACACCTTC
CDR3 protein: CASSVSDPAYGYTF

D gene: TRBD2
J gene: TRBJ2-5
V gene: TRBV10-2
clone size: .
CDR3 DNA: TGCGCCAGCAGTGAAAGGCCCCTAGCGGGAGAGGTAGAGACCCAGTACTTC
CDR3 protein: CASSERPLAGEVETQYF

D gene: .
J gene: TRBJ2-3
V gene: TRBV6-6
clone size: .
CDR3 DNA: TGTGCCAGCAGTTACGGGTTCCGGGGGTCAGATACGCAGTATTTT
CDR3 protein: CASSYGFRGSDTQYF

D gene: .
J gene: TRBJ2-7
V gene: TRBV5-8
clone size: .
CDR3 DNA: TGTGCCAGCAGCACGGATTACAGGGGTAGCGGGAACCACGAGCAGTACTTC
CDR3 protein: CASSTDYRGSGNHEQYF

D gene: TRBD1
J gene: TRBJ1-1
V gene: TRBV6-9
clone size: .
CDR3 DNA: TGTGCCAGCAGCGAAACGACAGGGGAAAACACTGAAGCTTTCTTT
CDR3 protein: CASSETTGENTEAFF

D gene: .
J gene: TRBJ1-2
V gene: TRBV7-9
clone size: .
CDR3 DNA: TGTGCCAGCAGCTTAGTGATAGGGGGCTATGGCTACACCTTC
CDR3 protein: CASSLVIGGYGYTF

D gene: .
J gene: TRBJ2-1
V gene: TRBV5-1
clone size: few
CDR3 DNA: TGCGCCAGCAGAGGGGGTGGTACGGGGTACAATGAGCAGTTCTTC
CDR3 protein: CASRGGGTGYNEQFF

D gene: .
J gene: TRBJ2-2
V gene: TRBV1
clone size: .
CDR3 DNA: TGCACCAGCAGCCGGGGCCCAGCGATCACCGGGGAGCTGTTTTTT
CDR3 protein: CTSSRGPAITGELFF

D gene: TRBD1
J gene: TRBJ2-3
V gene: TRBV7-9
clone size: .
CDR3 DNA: TGTGCCAGCAGCCTGAGAACCCCGGGACAGGGGCAGTATTTT
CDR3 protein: CASSLRTPGQGQYF

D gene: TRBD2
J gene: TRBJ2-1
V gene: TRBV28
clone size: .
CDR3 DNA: TGTGCCAGCAGCCCAGGACTAGCGGGAGACAATGAGCAGTTCTTC
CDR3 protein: CASSPGLAGDNEQFF

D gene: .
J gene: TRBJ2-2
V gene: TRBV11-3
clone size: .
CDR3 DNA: TGTGCCAGCAGCTTACCCGATAGCGGAAACACCGGGGAGCTGTTTTTT
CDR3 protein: CASSLPDSGNTGELFF

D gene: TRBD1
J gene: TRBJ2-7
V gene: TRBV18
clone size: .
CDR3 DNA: TGTGCCAGCTCCCCGGGACAGGGGGCCCTCGAGCAGTACTTC
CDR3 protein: CASSPGQGALEQYF

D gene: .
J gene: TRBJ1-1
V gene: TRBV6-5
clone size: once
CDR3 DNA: TGTGCCAGCAACCCCTGGGGTGACACTGAAGCTTTCTTT
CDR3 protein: CASNPWGDTEAFF

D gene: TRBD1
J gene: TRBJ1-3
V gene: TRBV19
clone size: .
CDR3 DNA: TGTGCCAGTAGTTCCATCCCGGGACAGGGGCGCCCAAGCTCTGGAAACACCATATATTTT
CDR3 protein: CASSSIPGQGRPSSGNTIYF

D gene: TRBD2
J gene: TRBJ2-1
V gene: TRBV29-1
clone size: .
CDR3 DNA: TGCAGCGTTGCAGTAGCGGGTCTCTACAATGAGCAGTTCTTC
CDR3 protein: CSVAVAGLYNEQFF

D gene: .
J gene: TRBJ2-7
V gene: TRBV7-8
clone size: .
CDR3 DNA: TGTGCCAGCAGTCAGGGGACCTACGAGCAGTACTTC
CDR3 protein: CASSQGTYEQYF

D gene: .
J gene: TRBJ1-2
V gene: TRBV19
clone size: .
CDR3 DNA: TGTGCCAGTAGTGCCCTACAGAGACCTAACTATGGCTACACCTTC
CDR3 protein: CASSALQRPNYGYTF

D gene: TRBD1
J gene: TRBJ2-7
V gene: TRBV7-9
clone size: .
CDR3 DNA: TGTGCCAGCAGCTTCGGACAGGGGGACGAGCAGTACTTC
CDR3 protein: CASSFGQGDEQYF

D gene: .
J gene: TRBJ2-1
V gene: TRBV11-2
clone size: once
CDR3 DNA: TGTGCCAGCAGCGCTACCGAGAGGGGTCACAATGAGCAGTTCTTC
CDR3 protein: CASSATERGHNEQFF

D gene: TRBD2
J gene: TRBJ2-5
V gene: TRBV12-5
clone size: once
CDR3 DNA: TGTGCTAGTGGTTTGGGGCGGGGGGGCATAGAGACCCAGTACTTC
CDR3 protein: CASGLGRGGIETQYF

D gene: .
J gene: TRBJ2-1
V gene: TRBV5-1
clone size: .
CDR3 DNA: TGCGCCAGCAGCCGTACTAGCAGCTCCTACAATGAGCAGTTCTTC
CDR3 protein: CASSRTSSSYNEQFF

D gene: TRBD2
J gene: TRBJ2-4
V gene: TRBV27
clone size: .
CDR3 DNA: TGTGCCAGCAGTTTCCGGACTAGCGGGGGTATTCAGTACTTC
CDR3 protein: CASSFRTSGGIQYF

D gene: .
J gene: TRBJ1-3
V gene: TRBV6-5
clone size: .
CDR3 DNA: TGTGCCAGCAGTACCCCCCGAGGGAGACACACCATATATTTT
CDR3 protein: CASSTPRGRHTIYF

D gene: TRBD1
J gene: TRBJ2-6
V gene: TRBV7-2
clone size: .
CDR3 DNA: TGTGCCAGCAGCGAACAGGGGACTGGGGCCAACGTCCTGACTTTC
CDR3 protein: CASSEQGTGANVLTF

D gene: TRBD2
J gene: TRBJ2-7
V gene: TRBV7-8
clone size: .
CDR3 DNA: TGTGCCAGCAGCTCCTACAGGGTAGCGGGGTTCGGCGAGCAGTACTTC
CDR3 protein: CASSSYRVAGFGEQYF

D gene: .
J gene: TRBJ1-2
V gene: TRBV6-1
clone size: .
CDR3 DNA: TGTGCCAGCAGTGAATTCGTCAGCTATGGCTACACCTTC
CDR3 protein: CASSEFVSYGYTF

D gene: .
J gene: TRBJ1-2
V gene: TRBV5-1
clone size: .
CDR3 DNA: TGCGCCAGCAGCTTGGGGCAGGGGACCTTTAACTATGGCTACACCTTC
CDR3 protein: CASSLGQGTFNYGYTF

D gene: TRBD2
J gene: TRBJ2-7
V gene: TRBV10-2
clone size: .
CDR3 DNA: TGCGCCAGCCGGAACCTAGCGGGAGTTGGGGAGCAGTACTTC
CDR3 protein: CASRNLAGVGEQYF

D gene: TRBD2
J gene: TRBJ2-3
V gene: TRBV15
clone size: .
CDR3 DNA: TGTGCCACCAGCAGAGCATTGGGCGGCTTCTATTTTGCGGGGGAGGCAGATACGCAGTATTTT
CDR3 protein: CATSRALGGFYFAGEADTQYF

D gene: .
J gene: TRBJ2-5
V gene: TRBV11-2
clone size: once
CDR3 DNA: TGTGCCAGCAGCTTAGGCAGACAAGAGACCCAGTACTTC
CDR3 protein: CASSLGRQETQYF

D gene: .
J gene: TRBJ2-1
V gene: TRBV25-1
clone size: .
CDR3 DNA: TGTGCCAGCCTGGGGCGGGCGGGGAGCTACAATGAGCAGTTCTTC
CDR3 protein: CASLGRAGSYNEQFF

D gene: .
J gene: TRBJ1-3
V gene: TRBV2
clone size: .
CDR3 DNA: TGTGCCAGCAGTACTCGGACGTCTAACTCTGGAAACACCATATATTTT
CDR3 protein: CASSTRTSNSGNTIYF

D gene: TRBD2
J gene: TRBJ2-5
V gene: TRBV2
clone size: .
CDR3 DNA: TGTGCCAGCAGGAGGACTAGCGGGGCCGAGACCCAGTACTTC
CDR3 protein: CASRRTSGAETQYF

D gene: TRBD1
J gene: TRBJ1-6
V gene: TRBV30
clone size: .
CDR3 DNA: TGTGCCTGGAGTCCGGGACAGGGGGCTGGCCTCCACTTT
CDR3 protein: CAWSPGQGAGLHF

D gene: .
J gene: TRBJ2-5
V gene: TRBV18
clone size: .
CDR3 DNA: TGTGCCAGCTCACCACGTTGGCAGAACCAAGAGACCCAGTACTTC
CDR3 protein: CASSPRWQNQETQYF

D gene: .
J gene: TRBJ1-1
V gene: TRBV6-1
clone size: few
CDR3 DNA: TGTGCCAGCAGGGAAACCCGAGAAGGGCGCAGGGGTAAAGCTTTCTTT
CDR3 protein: CASRETREGRRGKAFF